This T cell receptor (beta chain) was observed in a study of T cell responses to AZD1222 COVID-19 vaccine. Findings and caveats of the study: Nearly half of spike-specific TCRs reportedly go after variant regions that carry no mutations. Repertoires were sampled only after the peak T cell response. Clonal diversity may have been underestimated, and the donors were mostly white British, with more females than males.

Germline trimming cut 4 bases from V and 4 bases from J; bases unmatched to any gene: 5. This CDR3 has 14 residues. In germline, CDR1 is LGHDT, CDR2 YNNKEL (reference sequence). Regarding this clone: Its antigen is as yet unknown.

The table came from immunoSEQ multiplex PCR; TCRdb's copy has only in-frame clones and leaves some out. The profile shows under 200,000 clones, approximately 89% of them singletons. Sequenced material: peripheral blood, taken on day 0 of AZD1222 vaccination. The chain recombines TRBV3-1 (or the pseudogene TRBV3-2) with TRBJ1-1, with TRBD1 matching over 8 bases. This TCR was sampled from an adult in good health. Written as DNA, the CDR3 is TGTGCCAGCAGCCTCACAGGGGGTTCCACTGAAGCTTTCTTT. As protein: CASSLTGGSTEAFF.